A single sample is the source of the 6 T cell receptor beta chains below, sequenced in a study of blood T cell repertoires in COVID-19. The method was immunoSEQ multiplex PCR; TCRdb's version includes in-frame clones alone and lacks a portion of them. The profile shows some 240,000 clones, around 84% of them singletons. Specimen: PBMCs or T cells enriched from blood (not recorded which). The source of these receptors is a woman aged 50 to 60 who had been exposed to COVID-19.

This clone was counted ten times or more. The chain carries TRBV14 and TRBJ2-7; the D gene is possibly TRBD2 (5 bases). There are 13 residues in the CDR3. CDR1 is SGHDN and CDR2 is FVKESK in the germline V gene. The ends were cut back, 1 base at V and 5 bases at J, with 9 bases in the middle. CDR3 DNA sequence: TGTGCCAGCAGCCAAGTGAGGGTAAACGAGCAGTACTTC. The encoded protein is CASSQVRVNEQYF.

V gene TRBV19 combines with J gene TRBJ1-1; no clear D gene. Trimming pared 10 bases from V and 5 bases from J, leaving 14 bases between. The germline gives CDR1 LNHDA, CDR2 SQIVND (reference sequence). The CDR3 runs 12 residues. The CDR3 region is CATSAGGTEAFF. The CDR3 DNA reads TGTGCCACTTCGGCAGGAGGAACTGAAGCTTTCTTT.

This clone was seen a few times. The chain couples TRBV5-1 to TRBJ1-1; D is unclear. Germline V CDR1 and CDR2: SGHRS, YFSETQ. V was pared by 2 bases and J by 3 bases, with 17 bases between. The length of the CDR3 is 16 residues. The CDR3 spells CASSFWSAGLDTEAFF. The CDR3 coding sequence is TGCGCCAGCAGCTTCTGGTCGGCAGGACTGGACACTGAAGCTTTCTTT.

The rearrangement uses TRBV3-1 (or the pseudogene TRBV3-2) and TRBJ2-2, with 8 nucleotides matching TRBD1. Trimming took 4 bases from V and 6 from J; bases not matched to a gene: 4. Per the germline V gene, CDR1 is LGHDT and CDR2 is YNNKEL (reference sequence). The CDR3 extends over 14 amino acids. DNA for the CDR3: TGTGCCAGCAGCCGCCAGGGGGCTGCCGGGGAGCTGTTTTTT. Its protein product is CASSRQGAAGELFF.

The chain carries TRBV15 and TRBJ1-1; the D is unclear. Trimming removed 2 bases from V and 1 base from J, with 8 bases in between. CDR1 and CDR2 (germline): LNHNV, YYDKDF (reference sequence). The CDR3 runs to 14 residues. The DNA of the CDR3 is TGTGCCACCAGCAGACTAAAGCAGAACACTGAAGCTTTCTTT. Protein: CATSRLKQNTEAFF.

V usage is TRBV7-2 and J usage is TRBJ2-7; 11 bases match TRBD2. Germline assignment: CDR1 SGHTA and CDR2 FQGNSA. This CDR3 is built from 12 residues. V was clipped by 5 bases and J by 8 bases; unmatched bases: 2. In nucleotides, the CDR3 is TGTGCCAGCAGCCCGACTAGCGGGAAGCAGTACTTC. Protein product: CASSPTSGKQYF.